This T cell receptor (beta chain) derives from a study of graft-versus-host responses after intestinal transplantation. Study-wide background: Every recipient underwent anti-thymocyte globulin induction, then tacrolimus and steroids for two to three years. Whole-study results and caveats: Early post-transplant declines in HvG were associated with peak levels of circulating GvH clones.

Germline CDR1 reads SGDLS; CDR2 reads YYNGEE. The CDR3 is made up of 17 amino acids. Losses at the gene ends were 2 bases for V and 0 bases for J; bases not matched to a gene: 3. Concerning this clone: Its antigen is unknown.

Sequenced by immunoSEQ multiplex PCR; TCRdb stores in-frame clones only, minus some. This sample has approximately 74,000 clones, with around 93% found just once. This sequence originates from a human patient who received an intestinal transplant, so some T cells may come from the graft donor. The sample in question was PBMCs, obtained 98 days after intestinal transplantation. The chain recombines TRBV9 with TRBJ1-5, with 12 positions matching TRBD1. The DNA of the CDR3 is TGTGCCAGCAGCGTGGGGACAGGGGGCGATAGCAATCAGCCCCAGCATTTT. Translating it yields CASSVGTGGDSNQPQHF.